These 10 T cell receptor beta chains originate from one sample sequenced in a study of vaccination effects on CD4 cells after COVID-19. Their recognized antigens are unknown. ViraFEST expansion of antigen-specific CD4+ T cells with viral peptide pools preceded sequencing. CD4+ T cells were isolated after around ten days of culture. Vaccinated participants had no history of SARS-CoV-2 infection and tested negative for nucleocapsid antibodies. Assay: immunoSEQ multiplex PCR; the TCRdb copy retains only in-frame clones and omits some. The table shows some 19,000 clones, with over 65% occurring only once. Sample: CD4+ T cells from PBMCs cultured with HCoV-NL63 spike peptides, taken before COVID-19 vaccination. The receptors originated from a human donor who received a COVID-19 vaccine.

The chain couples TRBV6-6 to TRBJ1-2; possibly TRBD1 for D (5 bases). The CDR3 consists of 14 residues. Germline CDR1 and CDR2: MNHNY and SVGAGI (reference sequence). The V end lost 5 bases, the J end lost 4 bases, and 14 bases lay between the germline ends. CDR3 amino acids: CASSPKKGTYGYTF. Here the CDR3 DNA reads TGTGCCAGCAGTCCTAAGAAGGGGACCTATGGCTACACCTTC.

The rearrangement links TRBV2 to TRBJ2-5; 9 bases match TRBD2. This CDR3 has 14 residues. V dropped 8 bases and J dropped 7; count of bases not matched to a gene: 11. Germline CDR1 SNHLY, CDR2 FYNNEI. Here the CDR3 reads CASSASGATRTQYF. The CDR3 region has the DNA TGTGCCAGCTCGGCTAGCGGGGCCACCAGGACCCAGTACTTC.

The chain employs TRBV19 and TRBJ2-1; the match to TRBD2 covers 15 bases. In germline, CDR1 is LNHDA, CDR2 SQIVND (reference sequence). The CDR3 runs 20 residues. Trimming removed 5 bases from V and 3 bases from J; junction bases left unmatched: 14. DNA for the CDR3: TGTGCCAGTAGTGGGTTTTTGGGACTAGCGGGAGGAGGGAACTACAATGAGCAGTTCTTC. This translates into CASSGFLGLAGGGNYNEQFF. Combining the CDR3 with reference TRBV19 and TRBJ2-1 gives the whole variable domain DGGITQSPKYLFRKEGQNVTLSCEQNLNHDAMYWYRQDPGQGLRLIYYSQIVNDFQKGDIAEGYSVSREKKESFPLTVTSAQKNPTAFYLCASSGFLGLAGGGNYNEQFFGPGTRLTVL.

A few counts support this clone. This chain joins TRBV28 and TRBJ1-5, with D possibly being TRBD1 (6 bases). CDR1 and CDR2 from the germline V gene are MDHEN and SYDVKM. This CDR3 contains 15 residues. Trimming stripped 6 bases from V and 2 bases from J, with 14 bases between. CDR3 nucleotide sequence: TGTGCCAGCAGCGATTCGGGGGCGGGCAATCAGCCCCAGCATTTT. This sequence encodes CASSDSGAGNQPQHF. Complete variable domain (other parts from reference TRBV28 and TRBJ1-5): DVKVTQSSRYLVKRTGEKVFLECVQDMDHENMFWYRQDPGLGLRLIYFSYDVKMKEKGDIPEGYSVSREKKERFSLILESASTNQTSMYLCASSDSGAGNQPQHFGDGTRLSIL.

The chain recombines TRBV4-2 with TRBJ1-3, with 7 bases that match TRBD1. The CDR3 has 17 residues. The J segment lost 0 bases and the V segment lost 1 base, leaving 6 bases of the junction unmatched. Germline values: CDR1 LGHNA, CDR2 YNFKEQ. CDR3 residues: CASSQAGQTLSGNTIYF. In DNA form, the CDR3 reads TGTGCCAGCAGCCAAGCGGGACAGACTCTCTCTGGAAACACCATATATTTT.

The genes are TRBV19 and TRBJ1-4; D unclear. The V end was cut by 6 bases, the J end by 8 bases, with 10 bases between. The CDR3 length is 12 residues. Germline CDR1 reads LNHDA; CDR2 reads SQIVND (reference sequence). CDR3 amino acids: CASRAREEKLFF. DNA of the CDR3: TGTGCCAGTAGAGCTAGAGAGGAAAAACTGTTTTTT. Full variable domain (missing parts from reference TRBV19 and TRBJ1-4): DGGITQSPKYLFRKEGQNVTLSCEQNLNHDAMYWYRQDPGQGLRLIYYSQIVNDFQKGDIAEGYSVSREKKESFPLTVTSAQKNPTAFYLCASRAREEKLFFGSGTQLSVL.

CDR3 in amino acids: CASGLVLQGPGPRAQPQHF. The CDR3 bases are TGTGCTAGTGGTTTGGTACTTCAGGGGCCAGGTCCAAGAGCTCAGCCCCAGCATTTT. This chain joins TRBV12-5 and TRBJ1-5; the D gene is possibly TRBD1 (6 bases). The CDR3 contains 19 residues. Per the germline V gene, CDR1 is LGHNT and CDR2 is FRNRAP. V lost 0 bases and J 6 bases, leaving 24 bases between the germline ends.

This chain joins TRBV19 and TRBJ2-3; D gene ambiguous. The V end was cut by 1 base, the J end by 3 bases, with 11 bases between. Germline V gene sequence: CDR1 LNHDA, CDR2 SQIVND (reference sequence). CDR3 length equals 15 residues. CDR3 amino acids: CASSIGIQATDTQYF. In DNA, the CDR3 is TGTGCCAGTAGTATAGGGATCCAGGCTACAGATACGCAGTATTTT.

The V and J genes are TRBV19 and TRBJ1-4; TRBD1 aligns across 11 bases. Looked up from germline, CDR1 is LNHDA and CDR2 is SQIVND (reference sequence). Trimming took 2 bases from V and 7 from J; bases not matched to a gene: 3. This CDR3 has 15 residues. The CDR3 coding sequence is TGTGCCAGTAGTATATATGGGACAGGGGGTGAAAAACTGTTTTTT. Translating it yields CASSIYGTGGEKLFF.

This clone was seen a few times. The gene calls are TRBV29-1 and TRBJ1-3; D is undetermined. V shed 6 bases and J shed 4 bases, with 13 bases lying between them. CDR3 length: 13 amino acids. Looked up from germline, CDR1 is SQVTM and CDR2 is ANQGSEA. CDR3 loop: CSVAIEKGNTIYF. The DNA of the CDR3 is TGCAGCGTCGCCATCGAGAAAGGAAACACCATATATTTT.